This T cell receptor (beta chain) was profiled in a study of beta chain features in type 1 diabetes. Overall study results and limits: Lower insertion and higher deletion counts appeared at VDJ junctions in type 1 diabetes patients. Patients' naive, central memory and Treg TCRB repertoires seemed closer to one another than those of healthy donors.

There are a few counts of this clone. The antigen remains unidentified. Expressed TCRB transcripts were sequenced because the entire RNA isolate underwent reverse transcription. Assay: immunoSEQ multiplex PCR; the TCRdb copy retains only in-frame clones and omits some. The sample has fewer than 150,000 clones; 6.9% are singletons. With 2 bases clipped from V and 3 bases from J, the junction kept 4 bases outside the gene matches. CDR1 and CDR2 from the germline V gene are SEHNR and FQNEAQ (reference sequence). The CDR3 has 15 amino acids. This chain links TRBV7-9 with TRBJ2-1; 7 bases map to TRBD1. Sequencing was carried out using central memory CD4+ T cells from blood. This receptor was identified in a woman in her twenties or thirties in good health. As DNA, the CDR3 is TGTGCCAGCAGCTTACCAGGGGGAAGCTACAATGAGCAGTTCTTC. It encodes CASSLPGGSYNEQFF.